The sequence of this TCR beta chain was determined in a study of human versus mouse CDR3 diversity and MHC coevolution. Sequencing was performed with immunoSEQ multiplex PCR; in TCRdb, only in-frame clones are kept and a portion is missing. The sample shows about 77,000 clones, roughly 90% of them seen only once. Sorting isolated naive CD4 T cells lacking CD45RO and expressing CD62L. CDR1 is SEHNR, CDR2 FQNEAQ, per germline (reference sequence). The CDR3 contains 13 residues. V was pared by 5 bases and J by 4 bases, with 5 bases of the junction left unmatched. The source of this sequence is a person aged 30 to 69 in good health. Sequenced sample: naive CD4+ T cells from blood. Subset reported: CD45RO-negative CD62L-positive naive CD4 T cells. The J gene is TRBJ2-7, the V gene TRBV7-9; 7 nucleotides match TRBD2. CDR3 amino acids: CASSQGLNYEQYF. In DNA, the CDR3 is TGTGCCAGCAGCCAGGGACTAAATTACGAGCAGTACTTC.